This TCR beta chain emerged from a study of T cells in Graves' hyperthyroidism and ophthalmopathy (dated by TCRdb to between 2018 and 2021). Study-level background: Peripheral blood was collected at initial diagnosis, before any treatment. A discovery cohort of about a hundred patients, roughly 45 with Graves' ophthalmopathy and 55 to 65 with stable Graves' hyperthyroidism, was used to find distinguishing TCR V-J signatures. Prospective prediction of ophthalmopathy was tested in an independent validation cohort of 18 to 20 hyperthyroidism patients and some 17 patients who later progressed to ophthalmopathy. For training and testing, the 100 or so patients in the discovery cohort were randomly divided in a 7:3 ratio. In addition, the study compared T-cell repertoires in thyroid tissue and in blood from five or six Graves' hyperthyroidism patients. Following sampling, methimazole starting at 30 mg daily was given to hyperthyroidism patients, and high-dose intravenous methylprednisolone was given to ophthalmopathy patients. The paper describes TCR Vbeta CDR3 sequencing of around 140 peripheral blood samples, made up of 43 ophthalmopathy patients, roughly 80 hyperthyroidism patients and about 17 progressor patients. Study-wide findings and limitations: No statistical method was used to fix the sample size in advance, and group allocation was not hidden from the investigators. Ophthalmopathy was separated from stable hyperthyroidism by a 13 V-J signature model, with 85% to 90% sensitivity and about 81% specificity obtained in cross-validation and 80%/75% obtained in testing. In validation, progression to ophthalmopathy was predicted by the model with around 71% sensitivity and 72% to 85% specificity, a median of about 6.4 months before onset. Most expanded thyroid clonotypes (frequency above 0.001) were also detected in blood, a finding suggesting that blood repertoires may reflect thyroid immune responses.

The CDR3 measures 15 amino acids from cysteine to phenylalanine. Left in the record is the CDR3 DNA by itself, 45 bases read in frame from the first base. The trim is 1 base for V and 3 bases for J, with a gap of 13 bases between the germline ends. For CDR1 and CDR2, the germline V gene lists SGDLS and YYNGEE. A remark on this clonotype: Its antigen remains undetermined. Base qualities are missing; no much larger clone stands one base away.

Amplification of TCR beta CDR3 regions was carried out from RNA transcripts. For the first round of RT-PCR on the TCR CDR3, the HTBI primer set was used together with the Qiagen OneStep RT-PCR kit. Libraries were constructed in a second round of multiplex PCR, after which size selection and purification were carried out. The libraries were sequenced on an Illumina HiSeq2000 using paired-end 100 bp reads. As for the authors' bioinformatics: SOAPnuke was used to process the raw data, with reads discarded if the reads contained adapters or uncalled bases, had a mean Phred below 15, or lacked an exact constant-primer or identifier match. COPE v1.2.5 was used to merge the high-quality paired reads, and each unique nucleotide sequence was defined as a clonotype. MiTCR v1.1 was used to align clonotypes to the IMGT TRBV, TRBD and TRBJ reference segments. Only V-J combinations with frequency above 0.0001, covering about 99% of repertoires, were analysed. A TCS score was defined as the ratio of F50 (clonal expansion) to E x V (chaos), with BLOSUM62-based TCRdist applied between CDR3 peptides within each V-J. Welch's t-statistics and random forest reduced 500 to 550 V-J features to some 14, which were used in a naive Bayes classifier (R e1071). TCRdb applied fastp at Q25 and MiXCR to the public reads, then kept only in-frame beta chains. Entries are consolidated by CDR3 protein sequence, retaining the most common genes and DNA. For this entry, the V and J calls and clone size follow TCRdb and not the study's own pipeline. The sample data list under 350,000 distinct CDR3 sequences, and 15% to 20% of these were observed just once. The top ten constitute around 47% of the sample.

A patient counted as having stable Graves' hyperthyroidism if no progression to ophthalmopathy occurred over 18 months of follow-up. Hyperthyroidism patients were aged 18 to 65 years and newly diagnosed, with disease duration of less than 2 months. The study excluded patients with uncontrolled infections, other autoimmune diseases, pregnancy or lactation. Diagnoses were established on the basis of clinical symptoms, serum thyroxine and TRAb, thyroid ultrasound, and orbital computed tomography. Ficoll-Paque density gradient centrifugation was used to isolate PBMCs from about 9.4 ml of fresh peripheral blood. Trizol reagent was used to extract total RNA, and RNA quality was then checked on an Agilent 2100 Bioanalyzer.

Recombination connected TRBV9 to TRBJ1-1, with the D gene call left open. The sample was blood. This TCR came from a woman between 45 and 65 years old with Graves' hyperthyroidism. In nucleotide form, the sequence is TGTGCCAGCAGCGTATGGGGAGGAGTTGACACTGAAGCTTTCTTT. The encoded protein is CASSVWGGVDTEAFF. Where the CDR3 stops, the reference TRBV9 and TRBJ1-1 genes take over; the full variable domain is DSGVTQTPKHLITATGQRVTLRCSPRSGDLSVYWYQQSLDQGLQFLIQYYNGEERAKGNILERFSAQQFPDLHSELNLSSLELGDSALYFCASSVWGGVDTEAFFGQGTRLTVV.